The clone carrying this T cell receptor beta chain was counted a few times. The germline gives CDR1 GTSNPN, CDR2 SVGIG (reference sequence). This CDR3 has 13 amino acids. Trimming cost V 4 bases and J 4 bases, with 13 bases left between them. It was about 190 ng DNA, about 30,000 T cell genomes, that sorted-subset replicate PCRs used. The method was immunoSEQ multiplex PCR; TCRdb's version includes in-frame clones alone and lacks a portion of them. The sample has around 990,000 clones; about 72% are singletons. This sample is drawn from a study of shared clonotypes between healthy human individuals. This chain uses TRBV30 with TRBJ1-1, with D possibly TRBD1 on 6 matching bases. The TCR comes from a man aged 18 to 30 in good health. Some clones in this sample may be carry-over from other donors' samples. Sequencing was performed on memory CD4+ T cells from PBMCs. Subset defined: CD45RA-negative fraction. The CDR3 DNA reads TGTGCCTGGAACTCAGGGGCGGCCACTGAAGCTTTCTTT. This gives the protein CAWNSGAATEAFF.